This T cell receptor beta chain was found in a study of regulatory T cells in long-lasting Graves disease. About this clonotype: Its antigen is still unknown.

The CDR3 totals 16 residues. Germline V gives CDR1 DFQATT, CDR2 SNEGSKA (reference sequence). Germline trimming cut 0 bases from V and 7 bases from J; bases unmatched to any gene: 9. Study results and caveats: More public clonotypes were shared by persistent patients (2,741) than by new patients (around 990).

Time point here: persistent/refractory GD, antithyroid drugs over 5 years with positive TRAb. RNA from PBMCs was the source of the TCR library. Patients were enrolled at an endocrinology department in Xi'an, China. Arm-PCR of CDR3 regions with iRepertoire HTBI primers generated TCR beta libraries. TCRdb processed the multiplex PCR reads anew with MiXCR; each CDR3 protein has one entry. This sample has around 460,000 distinct CDR3 sequences, with 20% to 25% found just once. The chain couples TRBV20-1 to TRBJ2-7; 13 bases align to TRBD2. Here the sequenced sample was peripheral blood mononuclear cells (PBMCs), taken when the disease was refractory, from a patient treated with antithyroid drugs. This sequence was found in a female donor with Graves disease. The CDR3 loop is CSARDDYSGLAGEQYF. In DNA, the CDR3 is TGCAGTGCTAGAGACGATTATTCGGGACTAGCGGGAGAGCAGTACTTC.